These 14 T cell receptor beta chains came from one sample sequenced in a study of blood T cell repertoires in COVID-19. Repertoires were generated with immunoSEQ multiplex PCR, while TCRdb's copy carries only in-frame clones and drops some. The data hold roughly 220,000 clones, with about 91% observed a single time. The sequencing sample was made of PBMCs or T cells enriched from blood (not recorded which). These receptors all come from a woman between 45 and 65 years old with acute COVID-19.

The CDR3 protein is CASRIGTGLFDSGYTF. The CDR3 nucleotides are TGTGCCAGTAGGATCGGAACAGGGCTCTTTGACTCTGGCTACACCTTC. This chain connects TRBV19 to TRBJ1-2; a possible D gene is TRBD1 (6 bases). Germline V gene data show CDR1 as LNHDA and CDR2 as SQIVND (reference sequence). The CDR3 runs to 16 residues. The V end was cut by 6 bases, the J end by 7 bases, with 24 bases between.

The chain recombines TRBV5-5 with TRBJ2-5, with 10 bases fitting TRBD2. V lost 6 bases, J lost 3 bases, and 8 bases stayed unmatched. CDR1 and CDR2 (germline): SGHKS, YYEKEE (reference sequence). The CDR3 covers 15 residues. CDR3 region: CASKRSLAGEETQYF. The CDR3 region has the DNA TGTGCCAGCAAAAGGTCGCTAGCGGGAGAAGAGACCCAGTACTTC.

The chain has TRBV14 and TRBJ2-1; 11 bases are a match to TRBD1. CDR1 and CDR2 (germline): SGHDN, FVKESK. V lost 0 bases, J lost 8 bases, and 3 bases stayed unmatched. This CDR3 is built from 15 residues. CDR3 protein: CASSQEDRGPYEQFF. CDR3 DNA sequence: TGTGCCAGCAGCCAAGAGGACAGGGGGCCCTATGAGCAGTTCTTC.

The chain combines TRBV20-1 with TRBJ2-7, with D uncertain. The CDR3 has 11 residues. Germline CDR1 DFQATT, CDR2 SNEGSKA (reference sequence). Trimming took off 0 bases at V and 4 bases at J, with 4 bases between the two ends. Here the CDR3 reads CSAREAYEQYF. DNA for the CDR3: TGCAGTGCTAGAGAGGCTTACGAGCAGTACTTC.

The V gene is TRBV9, the J gene TRBJ2-1; no clear D. This CDR3 is 15 amino acids long. V dropped 10 bases and J dropped 8 bases, with 25 bases sitting between them. Germline V CDR1 and CDR2: SGDLS, YYNGEE. The CDR3 here is CAVRKRSAFDDEQFF. The DNA of the CDR3 is TGTGCCGTGCGGAAGAGGTCCGCCTTTGACGATGAGCAGTTCTTC.

The CDR3 spells CASSSYGGQAETQYF. In nucleotides, the CDR3 is TGTGCCAGTAGTTCCTACGGGGGACAGGCGGAGACCCAGTACTTC. The chain has TRBV19 and TRBJ2-5; the match to TRBD1 covers 8 bases. Germline CDR1 and CDR2: LNHDA and SQIVND (reference sequence). The CDR3 is 15 residues long. Unmatched junction bases numbered 10, after V lost 5 bases and J lost 5 bases.

This clone has a single count. The rearrangement joins TRBV24-1 to TRBJ2-3; tentative D call: TRBD2 (5 bases). Trimming cost V 5 bases and J 1 base, with 27 bases left between them. The CDR3 runs 20 residues. Germline lookup yields CDR1 KGHDR and CDR2 SFDVKD. The CDR3 is CATSGQSTSRGNPRTDTQYF. CDR3 in DNA: TGTGCCACCAGTGGCCAGAGCACTTCCCGGGGAAATCCTCGCACAGATACGCAGTATTTT.

This clone was observed a handful of times. V is TRBV7-8 and J is TRBJ2-7, with 7 bases identical to TRBD2. V gave up 6 bases and J gave up 2 bases; unmatched junction bases: 7. This CDR3 comprises 14 residues. Germline CDR1 and CDR2: SGHVS and FQNEAQ. The CDR3 protein is CASSSGGLPYEQYF. The CDR3, as DNA: TGTGCCAGCAGTTCGGGAGGTCTTCCCTACGAGCAGTACTTC.

This sequence joins TRBV10-3 and TRBJ1-5; 8 bases are shared with TRBD1. The CDR3 sequence is 16 residues long. The germline V gene has CDR1 ENHRY and CDR2 SYGVKD. J was trimmed by 7 bases and V by 0 bases; bases with no gene match: 8. The CDR3 loop is CAISESKAAGGQPQHF. For the CDR3, the DNA is TGTGCCATCAGTGAGTCGAAGGCGGCAGGGGGCCAGCCCCAGCATTTT.

The J gene is TRBJ2-2, the V gene TRBV30, with 8 bases that match TRBD2. The CDR3 covers 16 residues. Germline-derived CDR1 and CDR2 are GTSNPN and SVGIG (reference sequence). Germline trimming cut 0 bases from V and 4 bases from J; bases unmatched to any gene: 7. In nucleotides, the CDR3 is TGTGCCTGGAGTGTTGGGGAACTAGCGGCCACCGGGGAGCTGTTTTTT. Protein: CAWSVGELAATGELFF.

The chain joins TRBV7-2 to TRBJ1-2; 9 bases align to TRBD1. J was trimmed by 4 bases and V by 5 bases; bases with no gene match: 2. This CDR3 has 13 amino acids. Germline V gene lookup returns CDR1 SGHTA and CDR2 FQGNSA. This CDR3 reads CASSTGGSYGYTF. CDR3 nucleotides: TGTGCCAGCAGCACAGGGGGCTCCTATGGCTACACCTTC.

CDR3 residues: CAWSGLAGGRSSYEQYF. The CDR3 DNA is TGTGCCTGGAGTGGGCTAGCGGGAGGCAGGTCCTCCTACGAGCAGTACTTC. The chain employs TRBV30 and TRBJ2-7; 11 bases agree with TRBD2. CDR3 size: 17 residues. Germline V gives CDR1 GTSNPN, CDR2 SVGIG (reference sequence). Trimming took 1 base from V and 0 from J; bases not matched to a gene: 8.

The V call is TRBV11-2, the J call TRBJ1-5; the D gene is possibly TRBD1 (6 bases). The germline gives CDR1 SGHAT, CDR2 FQNNGV. Trimming removed 1 base from V and 0 bases from J, with 7 bases in between. CDR3 size: 15 residues. DNA for the CDR3: TGTGCCAGCAGCTTAGGGGACAATAGCAATCAGCCCCAGCATTTT. Residues: CASSLGDNSNQPQHF. Using reference TRBV11-2 and TRBJ1-5 for the parts outside the CDR3, the full variable domain is EAGVAQSPRYKIIEKRQSVAFWCNPISGHATLYWYQQILGQGPKLLIQFQNNGVVDDSQLPKDRFSAERLKGVDSTLKIQPAKLEDSAVYLCASSLGDNSNQPQHFGDGTRLSIL.

The V and J genes are TRBV6-5 and TRBJ1-1; D unresolved. V lost 0 bases, J lost 3 bases, and 11 bases lay in between. Germline V gene data show CDR1 as MNHEY and CDR2 as SVGAGI. This CDR3 is built from 15 residues. The CDR3, as DNA: TGTGCCAGCAGTTACTCTGTCCCCCTGTACACTGAAGCTTTCTTT. Translation gives CASSYSVPLYTEAFF.